The next 4 T cell receptor beta chains were all read from a single sample in a study of radiation and T cells in renal cell carcinoma. The assay was immunoSEQ multiplex PCR, and TCRdb's table has in-frame clones only and misses some. This table has roughly 140,000 clones, roughly 86% appearing once. Time point in this sample: blood 2 weeks post-SBRT. This sample's treatment: 15 Gy SBRT to primary tumor, nephrectomy 4 weeks later. Material: blood, obtained from a patient whose treatment included radiotherapy and nephrectomy. The receptor source for this set is a woman aged 45 to 65 with renal cell carcinoma.

The chain couples TRBV9 to TRBJ2-1; no reliable D call. Germline V lookup: CDR1 SGDLS, CDR2 YYNGEE. This CDR3 region has 16 residues. The V gene lost 4 bases and the J gene lost 0 bases, with 14 bases spanning the gap. CDR3 nucleotide sequence: TGTGCCAGCAGCCCCCCCCCGGACCGCTCCTACAATGAGCAGTTCTTC. Translated, it gives CASSPPPDRSYNEQFF.

The chain uses TRBV7-2 and TRBJ2-1, with D possibly matching TRBD1 (5 bases). The V end was cut by 5 bases, the J end by 4 bases, with 18 bases between. The germline V gene has CDR1 SGHTA and CDR2 FQGNSA. The CDR3 runs 16 residues. The CDR3 protein is CASSPQVADSYNEQFF. The CDR3 nucleotides are TGTGCCAGCAGCCCACAAGTGGCAGACAGTTACAATGAGCAGTTCTTC.

This rearrangement joins TRBV7-2 to TRBJ2-5; D gene unclear. The V and J ends lost 5 bases and 4 bases respectively, with 5 bases between them. Per the germline V gene, CDR1 is SGHTA and CDR2 is FQGNSA. The CDR3 is 11 residues long. The CDR3, as DNA: TGTGCCAGCAGCCCGGGAGAGACCCAGTACTTC. This translates into CASSPGETQYF.

This chain connects TRBV19 to TRBJ1-2, with D tentatively TRBD1 (6 bases). V lost 7 bases and J 4 bases, leaving 10 bases between the germline ends. Germline V gives CDR1 LNHDA, CDR2 SQIVND (reference sequence). CDR3 size: 12 residues. The CDR3: CASKNRAYGYTF. The CDR3 nucleotides are TGTGCCAGTAAGAACAGGGCCTATGGCTACACCTTC. The full variable domain, completed using reference TRBV19 and TRBJ1-2, is DGGITQSPKYLFRKEGQNVTLSCEQNLNHDAMYWYRQDPGQGLRLIYYSQIVNDFQKGDIAEGYSVSREKKESFPLTVTSAQKNPTAFYLCASKNRAYGYTFGSGTRLTVV.